The sequence of this T cell receptor beta chain was determined in a study of a mutant IDH1 vaccine in newly diagnosed glioma. About the research overall: With temozolomide cycles, or 4-6 weeks after radiotherapy alone, vaccination was started. Treated patients, averaging approximately 40 years, were roughly 62% male and about 38% female.

Profiled with immunoSEQ multiplex PCR; TCRdb holds only in-frame clones, not every one. Among some 35,000 clones listed, about 81% were seen once. Of note for this clone: The antigen is not known.

Sample time point: week 47, end of study. Doses comprised 300 ug of mutant IDH1 20-mer peptide each, plus topical imiquimod. CDR1 is SGHTA and CDR2 is FQGNSA in the germline V gene. This CDR3 is 14 amino acids long. Trimming pared 1 base from V and 0 bases from J, leaving 7 bases between. This chain joins TRBV7-2 and TRBJ2-7; D remains ambiguous. This TCR derives from a man between 40 and 49 years old with glioma. The sample in question was PBMCs, obtained from a glioma patient whose treatment included an IDH1 peptide vaccine. The CDR3 DNA is TGTGCCAGCAGCTTAGATCTCGCCTCCTACGAGCAGTACGTC. Protein sequence: CASSLDLASYEQYV.